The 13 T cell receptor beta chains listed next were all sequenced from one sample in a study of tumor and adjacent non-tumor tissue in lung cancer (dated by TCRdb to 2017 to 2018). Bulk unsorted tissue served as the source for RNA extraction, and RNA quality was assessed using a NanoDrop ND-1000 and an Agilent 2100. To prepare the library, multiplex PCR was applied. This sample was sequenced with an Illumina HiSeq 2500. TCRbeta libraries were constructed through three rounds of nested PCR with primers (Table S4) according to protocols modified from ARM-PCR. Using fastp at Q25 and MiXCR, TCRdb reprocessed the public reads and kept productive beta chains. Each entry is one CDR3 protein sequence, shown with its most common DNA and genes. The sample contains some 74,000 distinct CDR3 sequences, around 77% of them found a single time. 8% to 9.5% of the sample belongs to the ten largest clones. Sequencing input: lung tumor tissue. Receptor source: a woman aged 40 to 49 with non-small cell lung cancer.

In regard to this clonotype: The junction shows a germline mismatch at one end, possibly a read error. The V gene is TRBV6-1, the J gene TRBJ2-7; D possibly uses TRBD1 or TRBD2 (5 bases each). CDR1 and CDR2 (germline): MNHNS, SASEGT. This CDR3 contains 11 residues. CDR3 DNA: TGTCCCAGCACCGAGAGGGGCGAGCAGTACTTC. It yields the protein CPSTERGEQYF.

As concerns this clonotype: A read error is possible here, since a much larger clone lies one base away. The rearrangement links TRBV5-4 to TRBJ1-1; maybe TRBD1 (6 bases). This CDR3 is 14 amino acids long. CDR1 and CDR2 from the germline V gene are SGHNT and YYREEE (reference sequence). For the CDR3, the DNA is TGTGCCAACAGCTTGGCCGCAGGGGCCACTGAAGCTTTCTTT. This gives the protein CANSLAAGATEAFF.

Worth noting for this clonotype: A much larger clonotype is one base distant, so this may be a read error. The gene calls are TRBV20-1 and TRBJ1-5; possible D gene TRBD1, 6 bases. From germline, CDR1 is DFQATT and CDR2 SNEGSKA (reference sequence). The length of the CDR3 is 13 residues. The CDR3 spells CSARRQVGQPQDF. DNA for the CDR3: TGCAGTGCGCGTCGACAGGTCGGCCAGCCCCAGGATTTT.

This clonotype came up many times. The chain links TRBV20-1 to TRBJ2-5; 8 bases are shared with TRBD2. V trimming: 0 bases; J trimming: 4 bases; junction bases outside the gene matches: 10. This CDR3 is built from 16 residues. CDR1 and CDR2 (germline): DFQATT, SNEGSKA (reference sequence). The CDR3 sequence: CSAREGLAGNLETQYF. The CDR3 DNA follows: TGCAGTGCTAGAGAGGGGCTAGCGGGTAACCTAGAGACCCAGTACTTC.

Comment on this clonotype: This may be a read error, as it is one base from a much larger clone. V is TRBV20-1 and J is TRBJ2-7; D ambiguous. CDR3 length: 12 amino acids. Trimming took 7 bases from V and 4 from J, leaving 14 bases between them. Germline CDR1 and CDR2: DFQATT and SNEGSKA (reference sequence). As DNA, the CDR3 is TGCAGTGTCCCGAAAAATAAATACGAGCAGTACTTC. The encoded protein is CSVPKNKYEQYF.

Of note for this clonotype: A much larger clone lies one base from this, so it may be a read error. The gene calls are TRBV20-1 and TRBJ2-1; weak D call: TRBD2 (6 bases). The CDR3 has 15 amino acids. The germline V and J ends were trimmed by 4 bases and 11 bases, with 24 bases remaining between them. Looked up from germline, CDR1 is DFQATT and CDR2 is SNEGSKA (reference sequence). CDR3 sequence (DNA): TGCAGTGCTAAGGGGTTTCCGGACTACCGGAATAAGCAGTTCTTC. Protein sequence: CSAKGFPDYRNKQFF.

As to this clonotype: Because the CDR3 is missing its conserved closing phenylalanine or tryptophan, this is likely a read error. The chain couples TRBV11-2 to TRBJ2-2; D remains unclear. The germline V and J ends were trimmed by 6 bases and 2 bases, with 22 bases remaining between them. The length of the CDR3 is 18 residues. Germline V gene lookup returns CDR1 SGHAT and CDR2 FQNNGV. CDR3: CASRFLGSRRANTGELFV. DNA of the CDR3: TGTGCCAGCAGATTTCTGGGTAGCAGAAGGGCCAACACCGGGGAGCTGTTTGTT.

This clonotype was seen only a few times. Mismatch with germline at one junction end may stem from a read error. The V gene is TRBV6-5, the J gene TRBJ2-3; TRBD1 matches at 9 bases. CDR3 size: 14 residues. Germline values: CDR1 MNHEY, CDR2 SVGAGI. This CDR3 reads CASRVTGGSDTQYF. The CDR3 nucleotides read TGCGCCAGCAGAGTGACAGGGGGGTCAGATACGCAGTATTTT.

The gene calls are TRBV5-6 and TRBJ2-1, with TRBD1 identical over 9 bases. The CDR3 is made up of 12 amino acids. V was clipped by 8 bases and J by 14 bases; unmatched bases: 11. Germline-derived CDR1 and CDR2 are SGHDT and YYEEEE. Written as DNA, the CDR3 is TGTGCCAGTAGTTCGAACCGGGACAGGGAGTTCTTC. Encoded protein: CASSSNRDREFF.

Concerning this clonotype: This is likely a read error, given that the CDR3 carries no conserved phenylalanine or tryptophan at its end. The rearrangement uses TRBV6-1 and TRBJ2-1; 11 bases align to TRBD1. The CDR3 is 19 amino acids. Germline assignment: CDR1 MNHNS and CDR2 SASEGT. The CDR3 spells CASNEGLLLGQGAYNMQFL. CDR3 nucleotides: TGTGCCAGCAATGAAGGCCTACTTCTTGGACAGGGGGCCTACAATATGCAGTTCCTA.

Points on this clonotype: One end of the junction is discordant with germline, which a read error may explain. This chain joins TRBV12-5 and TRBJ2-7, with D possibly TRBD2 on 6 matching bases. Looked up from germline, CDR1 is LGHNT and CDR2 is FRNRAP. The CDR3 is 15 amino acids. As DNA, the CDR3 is TGTGCTAGTGGACCCCCGCAGGAGGGCTCCCACGAGCCGTACTTC. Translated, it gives CASGPPQEGSHEPYF.

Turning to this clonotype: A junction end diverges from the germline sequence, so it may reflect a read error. CDR3 bases: TGTGCCAGCAGCTTGGGGAGGATGAACACTGGAGCTTTCTTT. Its translation is CASSLGRMNTGAFF. The chain is built from TRBV5-6 and TRBJ1-1, with D unresolved. The CDR3 length is 14 residues. CDR1 and CDR2 (germline): SGHDT, YYEEEE.

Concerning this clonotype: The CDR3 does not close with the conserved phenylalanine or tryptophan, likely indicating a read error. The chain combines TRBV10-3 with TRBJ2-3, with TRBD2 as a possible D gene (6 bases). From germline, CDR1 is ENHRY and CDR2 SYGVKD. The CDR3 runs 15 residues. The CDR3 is CAISEPNSGPDMQYI. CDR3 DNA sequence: TGTGCCATCAGTGAGCCTAATAGCGGCCCAGATATGCAGTATATT.